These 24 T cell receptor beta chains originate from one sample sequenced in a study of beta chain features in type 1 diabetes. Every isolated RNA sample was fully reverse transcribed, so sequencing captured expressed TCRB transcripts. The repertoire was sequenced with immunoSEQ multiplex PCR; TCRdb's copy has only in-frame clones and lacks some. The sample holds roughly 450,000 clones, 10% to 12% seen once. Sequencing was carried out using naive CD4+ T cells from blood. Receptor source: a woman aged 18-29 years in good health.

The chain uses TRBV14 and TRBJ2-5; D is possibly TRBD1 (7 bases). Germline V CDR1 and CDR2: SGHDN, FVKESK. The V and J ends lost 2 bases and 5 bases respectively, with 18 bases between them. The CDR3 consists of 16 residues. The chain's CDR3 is CASSQLRRGLEETQYF. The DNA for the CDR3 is TGTGCCAGCAGCCAACTGAGGAGGGGGCTAGAGGAGACCCAGTACTTC.

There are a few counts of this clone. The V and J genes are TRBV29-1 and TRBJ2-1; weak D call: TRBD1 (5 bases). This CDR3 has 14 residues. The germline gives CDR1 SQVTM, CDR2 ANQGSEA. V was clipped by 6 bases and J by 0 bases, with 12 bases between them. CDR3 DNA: TGCAGCGTGCCGACCCAGGGCTCCTACAATGAGCAGTTCTTC. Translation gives CSVPTQGSYNEQFF.

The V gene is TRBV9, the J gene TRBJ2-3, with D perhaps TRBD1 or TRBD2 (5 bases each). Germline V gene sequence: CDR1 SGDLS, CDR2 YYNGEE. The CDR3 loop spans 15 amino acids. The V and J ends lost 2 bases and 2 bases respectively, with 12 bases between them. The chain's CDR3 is CASSVRDGDTDTQYF. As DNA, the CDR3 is TGTGCCAGCAGCGTCCGGGACGGGGACACAGATACGCAGTATTTT.

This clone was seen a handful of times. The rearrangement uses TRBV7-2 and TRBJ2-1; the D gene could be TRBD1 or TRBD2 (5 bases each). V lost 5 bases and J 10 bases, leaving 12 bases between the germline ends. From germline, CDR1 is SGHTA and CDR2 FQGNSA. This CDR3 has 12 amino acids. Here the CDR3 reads CASSPRDQEQFF. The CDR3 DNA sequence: TGTGCCAGCAGCCCGAGGGACCAGGAGCAGTTCTTC.

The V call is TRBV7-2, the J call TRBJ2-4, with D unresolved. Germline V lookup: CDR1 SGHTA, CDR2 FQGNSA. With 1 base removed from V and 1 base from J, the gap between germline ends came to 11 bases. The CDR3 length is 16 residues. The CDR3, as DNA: TGTGCCAGCAGCTTAGTGGGTACCGGTGCCAAAAACATTCAGTACTTC. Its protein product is CASSLVGTGAKNIQYF.

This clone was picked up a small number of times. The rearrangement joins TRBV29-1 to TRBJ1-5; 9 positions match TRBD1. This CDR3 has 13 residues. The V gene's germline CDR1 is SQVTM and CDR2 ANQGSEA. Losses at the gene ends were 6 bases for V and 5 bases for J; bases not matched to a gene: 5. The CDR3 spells CSVGQGFDQPQHF. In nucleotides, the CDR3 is TGCAGCGTAGGACAGGGGTTTGATCAGCCCCAGCATTTT.

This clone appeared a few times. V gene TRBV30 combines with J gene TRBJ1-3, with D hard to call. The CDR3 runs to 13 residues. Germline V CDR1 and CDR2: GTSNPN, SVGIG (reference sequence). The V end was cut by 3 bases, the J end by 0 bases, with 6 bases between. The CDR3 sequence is CAWRPHSGNTIYF. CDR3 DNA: TGTGCCTGGAGGCCGCACTCTGGAAACACCATATATTTT.

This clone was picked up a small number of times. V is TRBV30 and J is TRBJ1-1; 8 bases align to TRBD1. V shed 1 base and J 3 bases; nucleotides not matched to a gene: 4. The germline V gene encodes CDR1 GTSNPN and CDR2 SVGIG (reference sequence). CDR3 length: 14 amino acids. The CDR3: CAWSGGQADTEAFF. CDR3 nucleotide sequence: TGTGCCTGGAGTGGGGGACAGGCGGACACTGAAGCTTTCTTT. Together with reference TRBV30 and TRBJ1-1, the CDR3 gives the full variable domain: SQTIHQWPATLVQPVGSPLSLECTVEGTSNPNLYWYRQAAGRGLQLLFYSVGIGQISSEVPQNLSASRPQDRQFILSSKKLLLSDSGFYLCAWSGGQADTEAFFGQGTRLTVV.

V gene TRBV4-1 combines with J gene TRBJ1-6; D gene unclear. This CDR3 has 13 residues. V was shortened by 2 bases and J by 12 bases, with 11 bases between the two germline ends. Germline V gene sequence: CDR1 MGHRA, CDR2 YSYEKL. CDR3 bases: TGCGCCAGCAGCCAAATTGGACCTTTACCCCTCCACTTT. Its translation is CASSQIGPLPLHF.

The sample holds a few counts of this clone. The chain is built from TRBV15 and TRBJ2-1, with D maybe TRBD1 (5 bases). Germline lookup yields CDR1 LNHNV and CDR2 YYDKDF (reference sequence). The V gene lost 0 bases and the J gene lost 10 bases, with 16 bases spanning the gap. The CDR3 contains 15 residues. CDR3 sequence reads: CATSRDLFQGLEQFF. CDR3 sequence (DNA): TGTGCCACCAGCAGAGATCTCTTTCAGGGTCTGGAGCAGTTCTTC.

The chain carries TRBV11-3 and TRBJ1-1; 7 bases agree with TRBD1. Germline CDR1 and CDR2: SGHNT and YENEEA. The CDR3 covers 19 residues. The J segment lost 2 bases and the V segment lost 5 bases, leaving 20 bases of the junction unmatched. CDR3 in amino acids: CASSPVWEPQGFVNTEAFF. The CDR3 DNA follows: TGTGCCAGCAGCCCGGTATGGGAACCACAGGGGTTCGTTAACACTGAAGCTTTCTTT.

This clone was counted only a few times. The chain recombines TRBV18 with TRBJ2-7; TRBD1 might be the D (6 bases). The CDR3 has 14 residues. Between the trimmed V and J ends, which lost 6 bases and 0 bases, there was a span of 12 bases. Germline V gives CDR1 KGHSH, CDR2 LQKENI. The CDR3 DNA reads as TGTGCCAGCTCGGACAGTCAAAGCTCCTACGAGCAGTACGTC. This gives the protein CASSDSQSSYEQYV.

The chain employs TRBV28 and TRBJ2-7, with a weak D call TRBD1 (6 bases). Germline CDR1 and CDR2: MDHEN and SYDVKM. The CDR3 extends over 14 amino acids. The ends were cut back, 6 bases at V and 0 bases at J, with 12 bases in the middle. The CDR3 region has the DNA TGTGCCAGCAGGCTCCGGACAGACTCCTACGAGCAGTACGTC. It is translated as CASRLRTDSYEQYV.

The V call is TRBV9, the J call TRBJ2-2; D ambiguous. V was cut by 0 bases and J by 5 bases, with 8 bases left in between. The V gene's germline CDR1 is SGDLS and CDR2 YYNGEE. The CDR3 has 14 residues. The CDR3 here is CASSVALGTGELFF. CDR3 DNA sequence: TGTGCCAGCAGCGTAGCTCTCGGAACCGGGGAGCTGTTTTTT.

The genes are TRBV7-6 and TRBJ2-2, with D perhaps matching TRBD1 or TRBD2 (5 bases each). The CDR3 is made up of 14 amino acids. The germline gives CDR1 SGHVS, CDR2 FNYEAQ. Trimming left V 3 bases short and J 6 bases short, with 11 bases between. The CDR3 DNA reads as TGTGCCAGCAGCTTGGGGCTGAGGGCCGGGGAGCTGTTTTTT. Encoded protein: CASSLGLRAGELFF.

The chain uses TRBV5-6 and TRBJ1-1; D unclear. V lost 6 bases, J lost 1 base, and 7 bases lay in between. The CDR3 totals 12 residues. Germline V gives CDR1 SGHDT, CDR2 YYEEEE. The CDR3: CASTWGNTEAFF. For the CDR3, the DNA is TGTGCCAGCACCTGGGGGAACACTGAAGCTTTCTTT.

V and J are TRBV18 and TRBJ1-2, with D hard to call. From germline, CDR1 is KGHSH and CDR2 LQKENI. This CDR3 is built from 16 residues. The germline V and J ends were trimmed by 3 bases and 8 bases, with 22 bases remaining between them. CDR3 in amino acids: CASSPSYPGQGRGYTF. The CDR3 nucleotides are TGTGCCAGCTCACCGTCATATCCGGGCCAAGGGCGAGGCTACACCTTC. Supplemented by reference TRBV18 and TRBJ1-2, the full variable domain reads NAGVMQNPRHLVRRRGQEARLRCSPMKGHSHVYWYRQLPEEGLKFMVYLQKENIIDESGMPKERFSAEFPKEGPSILRIQQVVRGDSAAYFCASSPSYPGQGRGYTFGSGTRLTVV.

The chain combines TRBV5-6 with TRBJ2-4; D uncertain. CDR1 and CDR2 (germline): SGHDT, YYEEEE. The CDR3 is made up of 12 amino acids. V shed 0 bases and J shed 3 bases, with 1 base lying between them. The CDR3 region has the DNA TGTGCCAGCAGCTTGGGCAAAAACATTCAGTACTTC. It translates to CASSLGKNIQYF. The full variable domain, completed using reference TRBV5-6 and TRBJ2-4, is DAGVTQSPTHLIKTRGQQVTLRCSPKSGHDTVSWYQQALGQGPQFIFQYYEEEERQRGNFPDRFSGHQFPNYSSELNVNALLLGDSALYLCASSLGKNIQYFGAGTRLSVL.

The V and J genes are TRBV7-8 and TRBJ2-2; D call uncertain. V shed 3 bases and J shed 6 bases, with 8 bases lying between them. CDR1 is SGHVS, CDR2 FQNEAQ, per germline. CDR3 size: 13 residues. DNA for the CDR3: TGTGCCAGCAGCTTCCTGTCGGCCGGGGAGCTGTTTTTT. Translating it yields CASSFLSAGELFF.

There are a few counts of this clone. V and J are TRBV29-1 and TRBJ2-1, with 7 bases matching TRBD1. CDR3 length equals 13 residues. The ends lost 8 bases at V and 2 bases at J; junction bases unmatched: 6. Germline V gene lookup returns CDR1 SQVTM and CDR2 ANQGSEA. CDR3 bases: TGCAGCTTAGGGCAGGGGGCCTACAATGAGCAGTTCTTC. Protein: CSLGQGAYNEQFF.

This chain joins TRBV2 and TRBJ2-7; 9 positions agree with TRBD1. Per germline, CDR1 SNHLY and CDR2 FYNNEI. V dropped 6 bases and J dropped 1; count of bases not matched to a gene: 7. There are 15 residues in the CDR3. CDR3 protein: CASRLGQGASYEQYF. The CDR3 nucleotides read TGTGCCAGCAGGCTGGGACAGGGAGCATCCTACGAGCAGTACTTC.

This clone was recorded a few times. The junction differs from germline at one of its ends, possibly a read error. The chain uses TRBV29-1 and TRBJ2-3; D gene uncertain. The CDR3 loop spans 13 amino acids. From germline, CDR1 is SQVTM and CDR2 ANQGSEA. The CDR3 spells CTVSQGFPDTQYF. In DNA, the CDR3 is TGCACCGTTTCTCAAGGCTTTCCAGATACGCAGTATTTT.

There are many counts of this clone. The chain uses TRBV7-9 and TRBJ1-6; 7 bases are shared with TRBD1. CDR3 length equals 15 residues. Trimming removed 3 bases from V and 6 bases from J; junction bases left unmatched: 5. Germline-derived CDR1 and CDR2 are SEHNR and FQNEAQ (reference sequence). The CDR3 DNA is TGTGCCAGCAGCTTGGGACAGTCCAGTAATTCACCCCTCCACTTT. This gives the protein CASSLGQSSNSPLHF. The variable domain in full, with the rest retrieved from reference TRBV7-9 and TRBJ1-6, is DTGVSQNPRHKITKRGQNVTFRCDPISEHNRLYWYRQTLGQGPEFLTYFQNEAQLEKSRLLSDRFSAERPKGSFSTLEIQRTEQGDSAMYLCASSLGQSSNSPLHFGNGTRLTVT.

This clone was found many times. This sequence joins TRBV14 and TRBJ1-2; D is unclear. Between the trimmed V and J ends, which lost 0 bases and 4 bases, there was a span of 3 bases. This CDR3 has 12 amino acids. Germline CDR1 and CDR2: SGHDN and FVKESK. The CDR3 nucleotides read TGTGCCAGCAGCCAAGACAGCTATGGCTACACCTTC. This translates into CASSQDSYGYTF.